A single sample is the source of the 18 T cell receptor beta chains below, sequenced in a study of graft-versus-host responses after intestinal transplantation. The data were produced by immunoSEQ multiplex PCR, yet TCRdb's version contains in-frame clones alone and is incomplete. The data show 13,000 to 15,000 clones, with almost 30% seen just once and roughly 4% held by the top ten. Sequencing was performed on alloreactive CD4+ T cells from a mixed lymphocyte reaction culture, taken before intestinal transplant. Subset specified: CFSE-low proliferating T cells sorted from roughly six-day pre-transplant mixed lymphocyte reaction (GvH or HvG direction). All receptors come from a human patient who received an intestinal transplant.

In this sample, this clone turned up a few times. The chain employs TRBV7-2 and TRBJ1-1, with D uncertain. With 1 base removed from V and 0 bases from J, the gap between germline ends came to 9 bases. The CDR3 sequence is 15 residues long. Germline V lookup: CDR1 SGHTA, CDR2 FQGNSA. This CDR3 is CASSLEGQMNTEAFF. The CDR3 DNA reads TGTGCCAGCAGCTTAGAGGGCCAGATGAACACTGAAGCTTTCTTT.

V is TRBV7-2 and J is TRBJ2-7; D assignment may be TRBD1 or TRBD2 (6 bases each). With 1 base removed from V and 0 bases from J, the gap between germline ends came to 16 bases. The CDR3 runs to 17 residues. CDR1 and CDR2 from the germline V gene are SGHTA and FQGNSA. The CDR3 spells CASSLEWGVRGSYEQYF. The DNA of the CDR3 is TGTGCCAGCAGCTTAGAGTGGGGGGTCAGGGGCTCCTACGAGCAGTACTTC.

This clone was seen more than once but under ten times. This sequence joins TRBV7-2 and TRBJ1-2, with 9 bases matching TRBD1. Germline CDR1 SGHTA, CDR2 FQGNSA. This CDR3 contains 13 residues. The ends lost 6 bases at V and 8 bases at J; junction bases unmatched: 7. In DNA form, the CDR3 reads TGTGCCAGCAGGGCCGGGACAGGGAGAGGCTACACCTTC. It encodes CASRAGTGRGYTF.

The rearrangement links TRBV28 to TRBJ2-7; D may be TRBD2 (6 bases). The CDR3 runs to 14 residues. Germline V gene sequence: CDR1 MDHEN, CDR2 SYDVKM. Between the trimmed V and J ends, which lost 3 bases and 4 bases, there was a span of 13 bases. CDR3 coding DNA: TGTGCCAGCAGTTTTTGGAGGGGCCATTACGAGCAGTACTTC. Protein sequence: CASSFWRGHYEQYF.

To note about this clone: Likely a read error: the CDR3 ends without its conserved phenylalanine or tryptophan. The chain carries TRBV5-4 and TRBJ1-5, with D tentatively TRBD1 (6 bases). Trimming stripped 0 bases from V and 9 bases from J, with 13 bases between. The CDR3 contains 14 residues. The germline CDR1 and CDR2 sequences are SGHNT and YYREEE (reference sequence). The CDR3 region is CASSLDRAAAPQHS. DNA for the CDR3: TGTGCCAGCAGCTTGGACAGGGCCGCCGCGCCCCAGCATTCT.

This clone was detected a few times. CDR3: CASSRWSRTNYGYTF. The CDR3 region has the DNA TGTGCCAGCAGCCGGTGGTCCAGAACTAACTATGGCTACACCTTC. The chain uses TRBV5-4 and TRBJ1-2; no definite D call. CDR1 and CDR2 from the germline V gene are SGHNT and YYREEE (reference sequence). The CDR3 loop spans 15 amino acids. V lost 4 bases and J 0 bases, leaving 13 bases between the germline ends. The variable domain in full, with the rest retrieved from reference TRBV5-4 and TRBJ1-2, is ETGVTQSPTHLIKTRGQQVTLRCSSQSGHNTVSWYQQALGQGPQFIFQYYREEENGRGNFPPRFSGLQFPNYSSELNVNALELDDSALYLCASSRWSRTNYGYTFGSGTRLTVV.

The chain combines TRBV11-2 with TRBJ1-5, with unresolved D. The CDR3 runs 14 residues. Trimming removed 3 bases from V and 9 bases from J, with 15 bases in between. Germline V CDR1 and CDR2: SGHAT, FQNNGV. The CDR3 sequence is CASSLGVKMGPQHF. DNA for the CDR3: TGTGCCAGCAGCTTGGGCGTTAAAATGGGGCCCCAGCATTTT.

The chain joins TRBV9 to TRBJ1-1, with D uncertain. From germline, CDR1 is SGDLS and CDR2 YYNGEE. V was cut by 1 base and J by 0 bases, with 10 bases left in between. CDR3 length: 15 residues. The CDR3 sequence is CASSVSWRLNTEAFF. Here the CDR3 DNA reads TGTGCCAGCAGCGTAAGCTGGAGGTTGAACACTGAAGCTTTCTTT.

The V and J genes are TRBV6-6 and TRBJ1-1; D is ambiguous. V was pared by 7 bases and J by 1 base, with 4 bases between. From germline, CDR1 is MNHNY and CDR2 SVGAGI (reference sequence). The CDR3 consists of 11 residues. In nucleotides, the CDR3 is TGTGCCAGCACGCGGAACACTGAAGCTTTCTTT. This encodes CASTRNTEAFF.

Note on this clone: The same CDR3 is also encoded by other DNA sequences in this sample. This chain links TRBV19 with TRBJ1-5; TRBD1 aligns across 7 bases. The CDR3 is 13 residues long. Germline V lookup: CDR1 LNHDA, CDR2 SQIVND (reference sequence). After removal of 6 bases from V and 6 bases from J, the junction contained 5 bases not matched to a gene. This CDR3 reads CASSPDRVQPQHF. In DNA, the CDR3 is TGTGCCAGTAGCCCAGACAGGGTTCAGCCCCAGCATTTT.

This clone showed up just a few times. The chain recombines TRBV28 with TRBJ1-5; 9 nucleotides match TRBD1. Looked up from germline, CDR1 is MDHEN and CDR2 is SYDVKM. This CDR3 has 13 amino acids. J gave up 10 bases and V 11 bases, and 12 bases lay outside the gene matches. CDR3 residues: CAGGTDRGLPQHF. The CDR3 DNA sequence: TGTGCCGGGGGGACGGACAGGGGCCTACCCCAGCATTTT.

In this sample, this clone turned up a few times. The V call is TRBV11-3, the J call TRBJ1-1, with D uncertain. The CDR3 has 11 residues. CDR1 and CDR2 (germline): SGHNT, YENEEA. Deletions cut 1 base from V and 4 bases from J, with 1 base between. CDR3 residues: CASSLVTEAFF. The CDR3 DNA reads as TGTGCCAGCAGCTTAGTCACTGAAGCTTTCTTT.

This clone was detected only a few times. This chain joins TRBV15 and TRBJ1-2; tentatively, D is TRBD1 (5 bases). The CDR3 consists of 13 residues. CDR1 is LNHNV and CDR2 is YYDKDF in the germline V gene (reference sequence). V lost 2 bases, J lost 14 bases, and 18 bases lay in between. CDR3 sequence: CATSRNIPGTETF. CDR3 nucleotide sequence: TGTGCCACCAGCAGAAATATACCCGGGACCGAGACCTTC.

Turning to this clone: Other nucleotide sequences from this sample produce the same CDR3. The V and J genes are TRBV7-2 and TRBJ1-1; D is possibly TRBD1 (6 bases). V lost 6 bases and J 2 bases, leaving 13 bases between the germline ends. The CDR3 contains 14 residues. Germline V gene data show CDR1 as SGHTA and CDR2 as FQGNSA. For the CDR3, the DNA is TGTGCCAGCAGTCGCGACAGGCTCAACACTGAAGCTTTCTTT. This translates into CASSRDRLNTEAFF.

The gene calls are TRBV28 and TRBJ2-3; unclear D gene. There are 12 residues in the CDR3. The ends were cut back, 8 bases at V and 5 bases at J, with 11 bases in the middle. Germline V CDR1 and CDR2: MDHEN, SYDVKM. In DNA form, the CDR3 reads TGTGCCAGCGCTTACATGGTAGATACGCAGTATTTT. Its protein product is CASAYMVDTQYF. Supplemented by reference TRBV28 and TRBJ2-3, the full variable domain reads DVKVTQSSRYLVKRTGEKVFLECVQDMDHENMFWYRQDPGLGLRLIYFSYDVKMKEKGDIPEGYSVSREKKERFSLILESASTNQTSMYLCASAYMVDTQYFGPGTRLTVL.

This clone appeared a few times. The genes are TRBV7-9 and TRBJ1-5; D uncertain. This CDR3 is built from 14 residues. Looked up from germline, CDR1 is SEHNR and CDR2 is FQNEAQ (reference sequence). V dropped 1 base and J dropped 1 base, with 5 bases sitting between them. The CDR3 is CASSLGQSNQPQHF. CDR3 nucleotides: TGTGCCAGCAGCTTAGGGCAGAGCAATCAGCCCCAGCATTTT.

This clone was observed a few times. The rearrangement links TRBV18 to TRBJ1-1; 7 bases fit TRBD1. Germline loops: CDR1 KGHSH, CDR2 LQKENI. V lost 4 bases and J lost 6; bases outside the gene matches: 11. The CDR3 runs 15 residues. For the CDR3, the DNA is TGTGCCAGCTCACAACGACAGGGTGGGGTCGCTGAAGCTTTCTTT. Its translation: CASSQRQGGVAEAFF.

This clone appeared a few times. The chain joins TRBV7-4 to TRBJ2-7, with 10 bases lining up with TRBD2. The V gene end was trimmed by 4 bases and the J gene end by 2 bases; junction bases not matched to a gene: 11. From germline, CDR1 is SGHVT and CDR2 SQSDAQ. The CDR3 has 17 residues. The CDR3 loop reads CASSSRTGLAEPYEQYF. The CDR3 DNA is TGTGCCAGCAGCTCAAGAACCGGACTAGCGGAACCCTACGAGCAGTACTTC.